One and the same sample provided the 29 T cell receptor beta chains below, sequenced in a study of blood T cell repertoires in COVID-19. The table came from immunoSEQ multiplex PCR; TCRdb's copy has only in-frame clones and leaves some out. The sample shows approximately 300,000 clones, 85% of them seen only once. Sample: PBMCs or T cells enriched from blood (not recorded which). The receptors stem from a woman aged 25 to 39 who had been exposed to COVID-19.

The chain employs TRBV29-1 and TRBJ2-3, with 8 bases matching TRBD2. The CDR3 loop spans 14 amino acids. The V gene's germline CDR1 is SQVTM and CDR2 ANQGSEA. J lost 1 base, V lost 4 bases, and 4 bases had no gene match. CDR3 DNA sequence: TGCAGCGTTGGGGTAGCGGGGCGCACAGATACGCAGTATTTT. Translated: CSVGVAGRTDTQYF.

This clone was seen once. The genes are TRBV27 and TRBJ2-1, with TRBD1 matching over 10 bases. Germline-derived CDR1 and CDR2 are MNHEY and SMNVEV (reference sequence). The CDR3 totals 14 residues. The trim removed 6 bases at V and 9 bases at J, leaving 8 bases unmatched. Written as DNA, the CDR3 is TGTGCCAGCAGCCAGGGACAGGGGCCAGGTGAGCAGTTCTTC. Translation: CASSQGQGPGEQFF.

This chain's CDR3 is CASSPPRSSYNSPLHF. Here the CDR3 DNA reads TGTGCCAGCAGCCCCCCGAGGAGCTCCTATAATTCACCCCTCCACTTT. The chain couples TRBV27 to TRBJ1-6; D not resolved. The CDR3 sequence is 16 residues long. The V gene's germline CDR1 is MNHEY and CDR2 SMNVEV (reference sequence). V was shortened by 6 bases and J by 0 bases, with 12 bases between the two germline ends.

V is TRBV5-1 and J is TRBJ2-7; D may be TRBD1 (6 bases). Germline V gene lookup returns CDR1 SGHRS and CDR2 YFSETQ. Trimming stripped 5 bases from V and 3 bases from J, with 27 bases between. The length of the CDR3 is 18 residues. The CDR3 DNA reads TGCGCCAGCAGGCGGGTTCTTTTGGGGGACATCGGACACTACGAGCAGTACTTC. It is translated as CASRRVLLGDIGHYEQYF.

J is TRBJ1-6 and V is TRBV6-1; possible D gene TRBD1, 5 bases. Trimming removed 4 bases at V and 0 bases at J, with 10 bases between. Germline CDR1 MNHNS, CDR2 SASEGT. The CDR3 totals 16 residues. The CDR3 nucleotides are TGTGCCAGCAGTGTAACACAGGTCTCCTATAATTCACCCCTCCACTTT. Residues: CASSVTQVSYNSPLHF.

The chain combines TRBV6-5 with TRBJ1-5, with 8 bases identical to TRBD1. The CDR3 has 15 residues. The germline V gene has CDR1 MNHEY and CDR2 SVGAGI. V was pared by 6 bases and J by 4 bases, with 8 bases of the junction left unmatched. In nucleotides, the CDR3 is TGTGCCAGCAGATCAAGTGGGACAGGTAATCAGCCCCAGCATTTT. This gives the protein CASRSSGTGNQPQHF.

In its sample, this clone was seen once. The V call is TRBV19, the J call TRBJ2-3, with 7 bases aligning to TRBD1. Trimming took 2 bases from V and 5 from J; bases not matched to a gene: 1. CDR3 length equals 13 residues. The germline gives CDR1 LNHDA, CDR2 SQIVND (reference sequence). CDR3 amino acids: CASSIQGEDTQYF. CDR3 DNA sequence: TGTGCCAGTAGTATACAGGGGGAAGATACGCAGTATTTT.

This sequence joins TRBV7-9 and TRBJ2-7, with D maybe TRBD1 (5 bases). CDR1 is SEHNR and CDR2 is FQNEAQ in the germline V gene (reference sequence). The germline V and J ends were trimmed by 2 bases and 6 bases, with 11 bases remaining between them. The CDR3 is made up of 13 amino acids. The CDR3 here is CASSLPNQGEQYF. The DNA for the CDR3 is TGTGCCAGCAGCTTACCCAACCAGGGCGAGCAGTACTTC. The complete variable domain, with remaining parts taken from reference TRBV7-9 and TRBJ2-7, reads DTGVSQNPRHKITKRGQNVTFRCDPISEHNRLYWYRQTLGQGPEFLTYFQNEAQLEKSRLLSDRFSAERPKGSFSTLEIQRTEQGDSAMYLCASSLPNQGEQYFGPGTRLTVT.

Only a few counts were recorded for this clone. V usage is TRBV19 and J usage is TRBJ1-5; unclear D gene. CDR3 length equals 15 residues. Germline CDR1 is LNHDA and CDR2 is SQIVND (reference sequence). The ends were cut back, 3 bases at V and 0 bases at J, with 9 bases in the middle. CDR3 sequence: CASSMSQASNQPQHF. CDR3 bases: TGTGCCAGTAGTATGTCCCAAGCTAGCAATCAGCCCCAGCATTTT.

The chain employs TRBV5-1 and TRBJ1-5; 7 bases align to TRBD1. Trimming took 0 bases from V and 0 from J; bases not matched to a gene: 9. CDR1 and CDR2 from the germline V gene are SGHRS and YFSETQ. The CDR3 loop spans 18 amino acids. As DNA, the CDR3 is TGCGCCAGCAGCTTGGATCGACCAGGGGGATATAGCAATCAGCCCCAGCATTTT. Translating it yields CASSLDRPGGYSNQPQHF.

The chain is built from TRBV27 and TRBJ2-5, with 11 bases identical to TRBD2. V shed 3 bases and J 9 bases; nucleotides not matched to a gene: 18. CDR3 length: 18 residues. The germline V gene encodes CDR1 MNHEY and CDR2 SMNVEV (reference sequence). The CDR3 here is CASSFGLAGGNKRGAQYF. CDR3 in DNA: TGTGCCAGCAGTTTCGGCCTAGCGGGGGGTAACAAGAGAGGGGCCCAGTACTTC.

Written as DNA, the CDR3 is TGCGCCAGCAGCGAGGGGGATTCGGCTGGCTACACCTTC. Its protein product is CASSEGDSAGYTF. V gene TRBV5-1 combines with J gene TRBJ1-2; D might be TRBD1 (6 bases). Germline V lookup: CDR1 SGHRS, CDR2 YFSETQ. V was shortened by 4 bases and J by 7 bases, with 14 bases between the two germline ends. The CDR3 sequence is 13 residues long.

The chain combines TRBV6-1 with TRBJ1-3, with no clear D. V lost 2 bases and J lost 0, with 14 bases in between. The CDR3 is 17 residues long. CDR1 and CDR2 (germline): MNHNS, SASEGT. CDR3: CASSEQEVISSGNTIYF. DNA for the CDR3: TGTGCCAGCAGTGAACAAGAGGTGATAAGCTCTGGAAACACCATATATTTT.

The chain joins TRBV18 to TRBJ2-7; TRBD1 agrees at 10 bases. Germline CDR1 reads KGHSH; CDR2 reads LQKENI. J was trimmed by 3 bases and V by 3 bases; bases with no gene match: 8. The CDR3 has 16 amino acids. The CDR3 loop is CASSPSAGTGDYEQYF. The CDR3 region has the DNA TGTGCCAGCTCACCTTCGGCCGGGACAGGGGACTACGAGCAGTACTTC. Looking up the rest from reference TRBV18 and TRBJ2-7 gives the full variable domain: NAGVMQNPRHLVRRRGQEARLRCSPMKGHSHVYWYRQLPEEGLKFMVYLQKENIIDESGMPKERFSAEFPKEGPSILRIQQVVRGDSAAYFCASSPSAGTGDYEQYFGPGTRLTVT.

The chain has TRBV7-2 and TRBJ1-6; maybe TRBD1 (6 bases). The CDR3 has 15 residues. With 6 bases removed from V and 1 base from J, the gap between germline ends came to 10 bases. Looked up from germline, CDR1 is SGHTA and CDR2 is FQGNSA. CDR3 amino acids: CASSSQGSYNSPLHF. The CDR3 bases are TGTGCCAGCAGTTCACAGGGTTCCTATAATTCACCCCTCCACTTT.

The chain combines TRBV7-6 with TRBJ2-3; 8 bases match TRBD2. J was trimmed by 1 base and V by 6 bases; bases with no gene match: 6. The CDR3 loop spans 15 amino acids. CDR1 is SGHVS, CDR2 FNYEAQ, per germline. The CDR3 here is CASRERGPCTDTQYF. The CDR3 nucleotides read TGTGCCAGCAGGGAGCGGGGGCCTTGCACAGATACGCAGTATTTT.

This sequence joins TRBV11-2 and TRBJ1-1; 10 positions agree with TRBD1. Per germline, CDR1 SGHAT and CDR2 FQNNGV. Trimming took 5 bases from V and 11 from J; bases not matched to a gene: 17. The CDR3 runs 16 residues. CDR3 in amino acids: CASSASYGTGEKLAFF. CDR3 nucleotides: TGTGCCAGCAGCGCGAGTTACGGGACAGGGGAGAAATTGGCTTTCTTT.

The chain joins TRBV12-3 or TRBV12-4 to TRBJ2-5, with D possibly being TRBD1 (7 bases). CDR3 length equals 13 residues. V dropped 7 bases and J dropped 5 bases, with 14 bases sitting between them. The CDR3, as DNA: TGTGCCAGCACCAAACAGGGGAGGGAGACCCAGTACTTC. Translated: CASTKQGRETQYF.

V usage is TRBV12-5 and J usage is TRBJ2-1; 16 bases are a match to TRBD2. This CDR3 is built from 17 residues. With V trimmed by 2 bases and J by 7 bases, 5 bases remained unmatched. CDR1 and CDR2 from the germline V gene are LGHNT and FRNRAP. The CDR3 DNA is TGTGCTAGTGGTTTGACCCAGGGACTAGCGGGAGGGAATGAGCAGTTCTTC. Its protein product is CASGLTQGLAGGNEQFF. Variable domain in full (rest from reference TRBV12-5 and TRBJ2-1): DARVTQTPRHKVTEMGQEVTMRCQPILGHNTVFWYRQTMMQGLELLAYFRNRAPLDDSGMPKDRFSAEMPDATLATLKIQPSEPRDSAVYFCASGLTQGLAGGNEQFFGPGTRLTVL.

This sequence joins TRBV3-1 (or the pseudogene TRBV3-2) and TRBJ1-4; D perhaps matches TRBD1 (5 bases). CDR3 length: 15 residues. The V end was cut by 4 bases, the J end by 7 bases, with 16 bases between. Germline V gene lookup returns CDR1 LGHDT and CDR2 YNNKEL (reference sequence). CDR3 coding DNA: TGTGCCAGCAGCCCCCTGGGACTGCCCCGTGAAAAACTGTTTTTT. It is translated as CASSPLGLPREKLFF.

This chain joins TRBV3-1 (or the pseudogene TRBV3-2) and TRBJ1-3, with 7 bases aligning to TRBD1. V lost 6 bases, J lost 3 bases, and 11 bases stayed unmatched. The CDR3 consists of 16 residues. Germline loops: CDR1 LGHDT, CDR2 YNNKEL (reference sequence). CDR3 in DNA: TGTGCCAGCAGAATGACTGGAGGGGGCGATGGAAACACCATATATTTT. Translation gives CASRMTGGGDGNTIYF.

The chain uses TRBV6-1 and TRBJ1-3; 7 bases align to TRBD1. This CDR3 contains 16 residues. The germline V gene encodes CDR1 MNHNS and CDR2 SASEGT. V lost 4 bases, J lost 2 bases, and 8 bases stayed unmatched. This CDR3 reads CASSAFEGATGNTIYF. Here the CDR3 DNA reads TGTGCCAGCAGTGCGTTTGAGGGGGCTACTGGAAACACCATATATTTT.

The V gene is TRBV4-3, the J gene TRBJ1-2, with 7 nucleotides matching TRBD1. The trim removed 3 bases at V and 0 bases at J, leaving 7 bases unmatched. From germline, CDR1 is LGHNA and CDR2 YSLEER. This CDR3 spans 16 amino acids. This CDR3 reads CASSQAEGAPNYGYTF. CDR3 nucleotides: TGCGCCAGCAGCCAGGCAGAGGGGGCGCCTAACTATGGCTACACCTTC.

The chain combines TRBV5-1 with TRBJ1-1; tentative D call: TRBD1 (6 bases). Trimming left V 4 bases short and J 3 bases short, with 16 bases between. The CDR3 length is 15 residues. The germline V gene has CDR1 SGHRS and CDR2 YFSETQ. The CDR3 region is CASSPRRGWDTEAFF. The DNA of the CDR3 is TGCGCCAGCAGCCCCCGTAGGGGGTGGGACACTGAAGCTTTCTTT.

The chain is built from TRBV27 and TRBJ2-6; D might be TRBD1 (6 bases). CDR1 MNHEY and CDR2 SMNVEV come from the germline V gene (reference sequence). This CDR3 has 15 amino acids. Trimming shortened V by 7 bases and J by 4 bases, and 14 bases separated the two germline ends. The CDR3 DNA follows: TGTGCCAGCATGTTTGGGGGCGCAGGGGCCAACGTCCTGACTTTC. This codes for CASMFGGAGANVLTF.

The chain links TRBV11-3 to TRBJ2-2; 7 nucleotides align to TRBD2. From germline, CDR1 is SGHNT and CDR2 YENEEA. V lost 8 bases to trimming and J lost 4 bases; unmatched junction nucleotides: 4. This CDR3 is built from 13 residues. The CDR3 protein is CASQPGGTGELFF. CDR3 coding DNA: TGTGCCAGCCAACCGGGGGGCACCGGGGAGCTGTTTTTT.

The chain joins TRBV18 to TRBJ1-1, with 8 bases fitting TRBD1. Germline V CDR1 and CDR2: KGHSH, LQKENI. This CDR3 spans 15 amino acids. The ends lost 3 bases at V and 2 bases at J; junction bases unmatched: 5. DNA for the CDR3: TGTGCCAGCTCACCGTCAGGGGGCTTTAACACTGAAGCTTTCTTT. Protein: CASSPSGGFNTEAFF. The complete variable domain, with remaining parts taken from reference TRBV18 and TRBJ1-1, reads NAGVMQNPRHLVRRRGQEARLRCSPMKGHSHVYWYRQLPEEGLKFMVYLQKENIIDESGMPKERFSAEFPKEGPSILRIQQVVRGDSAAYFCASSPSGGFNTEAFFGQGTRLTVV.

CDR3 sequence reads: CASSLREGGNIQYF. Written as DNA, the CDR3 is TGTGCCAGCAGCTTAAGGGAGGGCGGAAACATTCAGTACTTC. This rearrangement joins TRBV7-9 to TRBJ2-4; 7 bases map to TRBD2. This CDR3 is built from 14 residues. The germline gives CDR1 SEHNR, CDR2 FQNEAQ (reference sequence). Germline trimming cut 2 bases from V and 6 bases from J; bases unmatched to any gene: 4.

This clone has more than one count but fewer than ten. The CDR3 nucleotides read TGTGCCAGACAAAATGAAAAACTGTTTTTT. Amino acids: CARQNEKLFF. The chain uses TRBV12-3 or TRBV12-4 and TRBJ1-4, with D unresolved. The CDR3 contains 10 residues. Trimming shortened V by 9 bases and J by 5 bases, and 4 bases separated the two germline ends.